This passage covers 21 T cell receptor beta chains from one sample sequenced in a study of human T cells and chemical hapten exposure (dated by TCRdb to about 2021). This sample's time point label indicates: patch test 1, 2 weeks after DPC sensitization. The sample's treatment or condition label is to be understood as: therapeutic diphenylcyclopropenone sensitization with weekly scalp DPC. Library construction relied on RACE. Sequencing used a NextSeq 500. The public reads were run again by TCRdb, first through fastp at Q25 and then through MiXCR, and only productive beta chains were kept. Rows matching on CDR3 protein sequence are summarized as one entry with the most common DNA and genes. This sample holds fewer than 95,000 distinct CDR3 sequences; over 9.5% were observed only once. The ten top clones hold 2% to 2.5% of the sample. Sequenced here: whole blood, sampled in connection with sensitization to the hapten diphenylcyclopropenone (DPC). The receptors were sampled from a man aged 35 to 55 with alopecia areata. Some clones in this sample may be carry-over from other donors' samples.

This clonotype was recorded at least ten times. This chain uses TRBV11-2 with TRBJ2-7; either TRBD1 or TRBD2 may supply D (5 bases each). The CDR3 has 14 amino acids. The germline V gene has CDR1 SGHAT and CDR2 FQNNGV. Trimming took off 4 bases at V and 7 bases at J, with 17 bases between the two ends. DNA of the CDR3: TGTGCCAGCAGCTACAATGAGGGGTTGGGGGAGCAGTACTTC. Amino acids: CASSYNEGLGEQYF. Combining the CDR3 with reference TRBV11-2 and TRBJ2-7 gives the whole variable domain EAGVAQSPRYKIIEKRQSVAFWCNPISGHATLYWYQQILGQGPKLLIQFQNNGVVDDSQLPKDRFSAERLKGVDSTLKIQPAKLEDSAVYLCASSYNEGLGEQYFGPGTRLTVT.

To note about this clonotype: It may be a read error: a sequence one base away is much more abundant. The chain is built from TRBV12-3 or TRBV12-4 and TRBJ1-5; D call uncertain. The CDR3 is 12 amino acids. Here the CDR3 DNA reads TGTGCCAGCAGGGTTGGGAATCAGCCCCAGAATTTT. Residues: CASRVGNQPQNF.

This clonotype has more than one count but fewer than ten. Here the CDR3 reads CASSIGLAGRDEQYF. The DNA for the CDR3 is TGTGCCAGTAGTATAGGCCTAGCGGGACGGGACGAGCAGTACTTC. The chain links TRBV19 to TRBJ2-7; 9 bases align to TRBD2. CDR1 is LNHDA, CDR2 SQIVND, per germline (reference sequence). The V gene end was trimmed by 1 base and the J gene end by 5 bases; junction bases not matched to a gene: 6. The CDR3 spans 15 residues.

V is TRBV9 and J is TRBJ2-3; 12 positions match TRBD2. The CDR3 runs 16 residues. Germline CDR1 is SGDLS and CDR2 is YYNGEE. Germline trimming cut 4 bases from V and 8 bases from J; bases unmatched to any gene: 11. As DNA, the CDR3 is TGTGCCAGCAGCCTTCTAGCGGGAGGGGATAGGGCTACGCAGTATTTT. Residues: CASSLLAGGDRATQYF.

This chain connects TRBV7-3 to TRBJ2-1; 12 nucleotides align to TRBD2. Looked up from germline, CDR1 is SGHTA and CDR2 is FQGTGA. CDR3 length: 15 residues. With 5 bases clipped from V and 9 bases from J, the junction kept 8 bases outside the gene matches. The CDR3 nucleotides are TGTGCCAGCAGCCCCGGACTAGCGGGACTTGCTGAGCAGTTCTTC. It encodes CASSPGLAGLAEQFF.

This clonotype occurred a few times. The rearrangement links TRBV10-3 to TRBJ2-4; 7 nucleotides align to TRBD1. Germline CDR1 is ENHRY and CDR2 is SYGVKD. The junction had 3 bases not matched to a gene; V was cut back by 3 bases and J by 1 base. The CDR3 contains 15 residues. Here the CDR3 reads CAISDSTGAKNIQYF. The CDR3 bases are TGTGCCATCAGTGACTCGACAGGGGCCAAAAACATTCAGTACTTC.

This clonotype was observed many times. The CDR3 bases are TGTGCCAGCAGCTACAGAGAGACCCAGTACTTC. It translates to CASSYRETQYF. The chain links TRBV9 to TRBJ2-5; D gene unclear. Per germline, CDR1 SGDLS and CDR2 YYNGEE. The CDR3 runs to 11 residues. V was cut by 4 bases and J by 4 bases, with 5 bases left in between.

This clonotype was seen at least ten times. The V gene is TRBV7-8, the J gene TRBJ2-7; 7 positions match TRBD2. Germline CDR1 is SGHVS and CDR2 is FQNEAQ. There are 13 residues in the CDR3. The V segment lost 8 bases and the J segment 3 bases; nucleotides outside the gene matches: 7. The CDR3 DNA sequence: TGTGCCAGCGGTTGGGGGGGAAGCTACGAGCAGTACTTC. Its translation: CASGWGGSYEQYF.

This clonotype has a count of ten or more. The J gene is TRBJ1-2, the V gene TRBV12-3 or TRBV12-4; the match to TRBD1 covers 7 bases. The CDR3 extends over 13 amino acids. V trimming: 9 bases; J trimming: 3 bases; junction bases outside the gene matches: 7. In DNA form, the CDR3 reads TGTGCCAGTTCCCCTACAGGGGACTATGGCTACACCTTC. Translated, it gives CASSPTGDYGYTF.

The chain has TRBV18 and TRBJ2-1; 7 nucleotides agree with TRBD1. V dropped 3 bases and J dropped 5; count of bases not matched to a gene: 4. This CDR3 contains 14 residues. Germline V gene data show CDR1 as KGHSH and CDR2 as LQKENI. DNA of the CDR3: TGTGCCAGCTCACCCACAGGGGTCCACAATGAGCAGTTCTTC. As protein: CASSPTGVHNEQFF.

This clonotype occurred a few times. The gene calls are TRBV7-8 and TRBJ2-1; 11 bases fit TRBD2. Trimming at V came to 2 bases and at J to 2 bases, leaving 5 bases not matched to a gene. The CDR3 loop spans 17 amino acids. CDR1 SGHVS and CDR2 FQNEAQ come from the germline V gene. DNA of the CDR3: TGTGCCAGCAGCTTACCCTTTAGCGGGAGGGCCTACAATGAGCAGTTCTTC. This translates into CASSLPFSGRAYNEQFF.

The chain links TRBV7-2 to TRBJ2-5; no firm D call. Germline V gene lookup returns CDR1 SGHTA and CDR2 FQGNSA. V was trimmed by 6 bases and J by 9 bases, leaving 20 bases between them. This CDR3 contains 14 residues. The CDR3 DNA sequence: TGTGCCAGCAGACCCCCTGGGGAACTTAGACCCCAGTACTTC. This translates into CASRPPGELRPQYF.

The V call is TRBV7-8, the J call TRBJ2-3, with D maybe TRBD2 (6 bases). Germline V CDR1 and CDR2: SGHVS, FQNEAQ. Trimming removed 5 bases at V and 3 bases at J, with 21 bases between. This CDR3 has 17 amino acids. CDR3 sequence (DNA): TGTGCCAGCAGCCCAGGGACTTCTCTATGGGGGACAGATACGCAGTATTTT. This translates into CASSPGTSLWGTDTQYF.

This clonotype was observed many times. The chain uses TRBV28 and TRBJ1-6; D is perhaps TRBD1 (6 bases). V was trimmed by 7 bases and J by 7 bases, leaving 23 bases between them. Per germline, CDR1 MDHEN and CDR2 SYDVKM. The CDR3 is 17 residues long. This CDR3 reads CASIHSTDRYTNSPLHF. The CDR3 DNA reads TGTGCCAGCATTCACTCTACCGACAGGTACACGAATTCACCCCTCCACTTT.

This clonotype has just a few counts. The rearrangement links TRBV10-2 to TRBJ2-1, with D perhaps being TRBD1 or TRBD2 (6 bases each). The CDR3 totals 18 residues. Germline CDR1 and CDR2: WSHSY and SAAADI. The V gene lost 3 bases and the J gene lost 7 bases, with 25 bases spanning the gap. CDR3 loop: CASSESLGPGQGRNEQFF. The DNA of the CDR3 is TGCGCCAGCAGTGAATCTCTGGGGCCTGGGCAGGGGAGGAATGAGCAGTTCTTC.

This clonotype was recorded many times. The chain carries TRBV4-2 and TRBJ2-7; TRBD2 matches at 8 bases. V shed 0 bases, J shed 7 bases, and the junction held 8 bases outside the gene matches. The CDR3 runs to 15 residues. The V gene's germline CDR1 is LGHNA and CDR2 YNFKEQ. The DNA for the CDR3 is TGTGCCAGCAGCCAAGAGGTAGCGGGGTTAACAGAGCAGTACTTC. It encodes CASSQEVAGLTEQYF.

This clonotype was counted a few times. The gene calls are TRBV6-6 and TRBJ2-7; a possible D gene is TRBD1 (6 bases). The germline V gene has CDR1 MNHNY and CDR2 SVGAGI (reference sequence). The CDR3 is 17 amino acids. Trimming removed 0 bases from V and 4 bases from J, with 19 bases in between. In nucleotides, the CDR3 is TGTGCCAGCAGTTACTCGAGATCCCGGACAGATTCATACGAGCAGTACGTC. Encoded protein: CASSYSRSRTDSYEQYV.

This clonotype has just a few counts. The V gene is TRBV7-2, the J gene TRBJ2-3; D unclear. The germline V gene has CDR1 SGHTA and CDR2 FQGNSA. This CDR3 spans 13 amino acids. V dropped 4 bases and J dropped 4 bases, with 9 bases sitting between them. CDR3 protein: CASSSGIADTQYF. In DNA form, the CDR3 reads TGTGCCAGCAGCTCGGGCATTGCAGATACGCAGTATTTT.

The rearrangement uses TRBV14 and TRBJ2-3; 8 nucleotides match TRBD1. Germline V gene lookup returns CDR1 SGHDN and CDR2 FVKESK. The ends lost 0 bases at V and 3 bases at J; junction bases unmatched: 8. The length of the CDR3 is 17 residues. The CDR3 region is CASSQDKRTGITDTQYF. CDR3 coding DNA: TGTGCCAGCAGCCAAGACAAGAGGACAGGGATAACAGATACGCAGTATTTT.

The table lists this clonotype with many counts. The chain has TRBV29-1 and TRBJ2-3; the D gene is possibly TRBD2 (5 bases). Looked up from germline, CDR1 is SQVTM and CDR2 is ANQGSEA. The CDR3 spans 11 residues. Trimming shortened V by 4 bases and J by 9 bases, and 11 bases separated the two germline ends. CDR3 DNA sequence: TGCAGCGTTGGGGGAGTCGACACGCAGTATTTT. Translated: CSVGGVDTQYF.

The gene calls are TRBV4-2 and TRBJ2-7; possible D gene TRBD1, 5 bases. V dropped 3 bases and J dropped 6 bases, with 18 bases sitting between them. This CDR3 is built from 15 residues. Germline assignment: CDR1 LGHNA and CDR2 YNFKEQ. The CDR3 spells CASSQGPHGFSEQYF. In nucleotides, the CDR3 is TGTGCCAGCAGCCAGGGGCCCCATGGCTTTTCCGAGCAGTACTTC.